One and the same sample provided the 6 T cell receptor beta chains below, sequenced in a study of T cells in Graves' hyperthyroidism and ophthalmopathy. The source material, RNA transcripts, was used to amplify TCR beta CDR3 regions. The TCR CDR3 first-round RT-PCR relied on the HTBI primer set. TCRdb called the multiplex PCR reads again in MiXCR, with one record for every CDR3 protein. The sample consists of approximately 520,000 distinct CDR3 sequences, around 22% of them appearing once. Specimen: blood. These receptors all stem from a woman in her thirties with Graves' ophthalmopathy.

This clonotype was observed many times. V usage is TRBV11-1 and J usage is TRBJ1-2; 7 nucleotides match TRBD1. Unmatched junction bases numbered 12, after V lost 5 bases and J lost 3 bases. CDR3 size: 16 residues. Germline CDR1 is SGHAT and CDR2 is FQDESV (reference sequence). CDR3 region: CASSPIDREFHYGYTF. The CDR3 DNA reads as TGTGCCAGCAGCCCGATTGACAGGGAATTCCACTATGGCTACACCTTC.

This clonotype was observed at least ten times. The rearrangement uses TRBV30 and TRBJ2-5; D is unclear. V lost 0 bases and J 7 bases, leaving 9 bases between the germline ends. The CDR3 length is 12 residues. Germline values: CDR1 GTSNPN, CDR2 SVGIG (reference sequence). The CDR3 loop reads CAWSVTWGTQYF. As DNA, the CDR3 is TGTGCCTGGAGTGTTACGTGGGGGACCCAGTACTTC.

The chain has TRBV6-2 or TRBV6-3 and TRBJ2-5; no definite D call. This CDR3 contains 13 residues. The germline V and J ends were trimmed by 6 bases and 7 bases, with 15 bases remaining between them. Germline V gives CDR1 MNHEY, CDR2 SVGEGT. CDR3 in DNA: TGTGCCAGCAGACCAGACATTTGGGGGACCCAGTACTTC. This gives the protein CASRPDIWGTQYF.

In this sample, this clonotype turned up many times. The chain employs TRBV6-5 and TRBJ1-2; 8 nucleotides agree with TRBD1. The V gene's germline CDR1 is MNHEY and CDR2 SVGAGI. V was clipped by 5 bases and J by 2 bases; unmatched bases: 4. The CDR3 consists of 14 residues. The CDR3 is CASSRDRWNYGYTF. CDR3 coding DNA: TGTGCCAGCAGTCGGGACAGGTGGAACTATGGCTACACCTTC.

This clonotype turned up a few times. This chain uses TRBV28 with TRBJ2-7, with 7 bases matching TRBD1. CDR3 length: 12 amino acids. J gave up 4 bases and V 6 bases, and 3 bases lay outside the gene matches. CDR1 is MDHEN and CDR2 is SYDVKM in the germline V gene. CDR3 protein: CASRETGYEQYF. DNA of the CDR3: TGTGCCAGCAGAGAGACAGGGTACGAGCAGTACTTC. The full variable domain, its missing parts supplied by reference TRBV28 and TRBJ2-7, is DVKVTQSSRYLVKRTGEKVFLECVQDMDHENMFWYRQDPGLGLRLIYFSYDVKMKEKGDIPEGYSVSREKKERFSLILESASTNQTSMYLCASRETGYEQYFGPGTRLTVT.

This clonotype was seen many times. This chain links TRBV29-1 with TRBJ1-1; the match to TRBD1 covers 10 bases. CDR1 and CDR2 (germline): SQVTM, ANQGSEA. This CDR3 has 13 residues. V trimming: 4 bases; J trimming: 10 bases; junction bases outside the gene matches: 9. CDR3 sequence reads: CSVAGTGVRGAFF. Written as DNA, the CDR3 is TGCAGCGTTGCCGGGACAGGGGTTCGGGGAGCTTTCTTT.